The source of this TCR beta chain is a study of CDR3 diversity in severe acne. Via MiXCR, TCRdb re-called the PCR reads, giving one row per CDR3 protein. This table holds roughly 93,000 distinct CDR3 sequences, 49% found once. This clonotype was detected only once. At one of its ends the junction is not consistent with the germline gene, which may arise from a read error. The V gene's germline CDR1 is SGHTA and CDR2 FQGNSA. CDR3 length: 15 amino acids. This chain uses TRBV7-2 with TRBJ2-7; 8 bases align to TRBD2. Sequencing was done on a sample of blood. This clonotype was sampled from a male donor with severe acne vulgaris. The chain's CDR3 is CASSQEGLVPYEQYF. The CDR3 DNA follows: TGCGCCAGCAGCCAGGAGGGACTAGTGCCCTACGAGCAGTACTTC. Drawing the rest from reference TRBV7-2 and TRBJ2-7, the complete variable domain is GAGVSQSPSNKVTEKGKDVELRCDPISGHTALYWYRQSLGQGLEFLIYFQGNSAPDKSGLPSDRFSAERTGGSVSTLTIQRTQQEDSAVYLCASSQEGLVPYEQYFGPGTRLTVT.